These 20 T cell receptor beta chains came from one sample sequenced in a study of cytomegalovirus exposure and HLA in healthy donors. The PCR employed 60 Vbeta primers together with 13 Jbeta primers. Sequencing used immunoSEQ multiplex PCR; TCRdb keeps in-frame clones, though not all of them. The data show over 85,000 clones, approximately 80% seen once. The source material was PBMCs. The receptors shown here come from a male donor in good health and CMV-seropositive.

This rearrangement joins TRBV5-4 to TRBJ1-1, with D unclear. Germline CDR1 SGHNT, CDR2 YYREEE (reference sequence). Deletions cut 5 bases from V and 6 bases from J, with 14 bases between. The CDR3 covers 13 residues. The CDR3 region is CASSFRQNAEAFF. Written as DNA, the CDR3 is TGTGCCAGCAGTTTCAGACAAAACGCTGAAGCTTTCTTT.

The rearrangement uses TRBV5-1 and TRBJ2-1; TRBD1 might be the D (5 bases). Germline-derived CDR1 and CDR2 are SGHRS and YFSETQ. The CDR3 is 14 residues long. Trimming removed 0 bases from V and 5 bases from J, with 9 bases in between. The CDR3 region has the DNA TGCGCCAGCAGCTTGGGACAGCCTAACAATGAGCAGTTCTTC. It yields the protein CASSLGQPNNEQFF.

This CDR3 is CASSWVGQTHQPQHF. In DNA, the CDR3 is TGTGCCAGCAGCTGGGTGGGACAGACCCATCAGCCCCAGCATTTT. V gene TRBV7-2 combines with J gene TRBJ1-5; the match to TRBD1 covers 7 bases. V dropped 4 bases and J dropped 5; count of bases not matched to a gene: 8. Looked up from germline, CDR1 is SGHTA and CDR2 is FQGNSA. CDR3 length: 15 amino acids.

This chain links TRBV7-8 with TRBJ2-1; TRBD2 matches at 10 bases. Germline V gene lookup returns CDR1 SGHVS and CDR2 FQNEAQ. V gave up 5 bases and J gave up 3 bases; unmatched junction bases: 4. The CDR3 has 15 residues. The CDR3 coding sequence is TGTGCCAGCAGCCGTAGCGGGAGGAACTACAATGAGCAGTTCTTC. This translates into CASSRSGRNYNEQFF.

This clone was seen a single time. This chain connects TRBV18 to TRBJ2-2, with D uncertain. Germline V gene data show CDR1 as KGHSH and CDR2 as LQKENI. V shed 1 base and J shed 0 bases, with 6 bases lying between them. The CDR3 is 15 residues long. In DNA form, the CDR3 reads TGTGCCAGCTCACCACGCCAGGCGAACACCGGGGAGCTGTTTTTT. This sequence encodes CASSPRQANTGELFF. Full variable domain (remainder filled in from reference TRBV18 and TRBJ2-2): NAGVMQNPRHLVRRRGQEARLRCSPMKGHSHVYWYRQLPEEGLKFMVYLQKENIIDESGMPKERFSAEFPKEGPSILRIQQVVRGDSAAYFCASSPRQANTGELFFGEGSRLTVL.

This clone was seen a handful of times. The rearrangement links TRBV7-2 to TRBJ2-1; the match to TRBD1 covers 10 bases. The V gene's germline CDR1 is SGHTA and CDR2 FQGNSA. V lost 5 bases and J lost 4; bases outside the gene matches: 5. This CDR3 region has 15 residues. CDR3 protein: CASSPGQGNYNEQFF. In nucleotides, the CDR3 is TGTGCCAGCAGCCCGGGACAGGGGAATTACAATGAGCAGTTCTTC.

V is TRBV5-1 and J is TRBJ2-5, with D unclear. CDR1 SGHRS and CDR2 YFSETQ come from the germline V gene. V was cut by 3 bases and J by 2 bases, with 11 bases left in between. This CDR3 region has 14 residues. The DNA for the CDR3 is TGCGCCAGCAGCTCGACTCTAGGTCAAGAGACCCAGTACTTC. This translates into CASSSTLGQETQYF.

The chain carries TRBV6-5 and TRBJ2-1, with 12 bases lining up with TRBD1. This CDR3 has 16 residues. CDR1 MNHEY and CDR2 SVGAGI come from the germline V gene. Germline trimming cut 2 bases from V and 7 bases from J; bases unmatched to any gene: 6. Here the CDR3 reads CASSYGTGGAQNEQFF. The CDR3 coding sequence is TGTGCCAGCAGTTACGGGACAGGGGGCGCCCAGAATGAGCAGTTCTTC.

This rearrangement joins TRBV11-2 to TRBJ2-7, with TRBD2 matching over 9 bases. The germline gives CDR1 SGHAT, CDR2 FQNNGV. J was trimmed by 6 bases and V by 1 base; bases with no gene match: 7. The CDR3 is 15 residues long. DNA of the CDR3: TGTGCCAGCAGCTTAGCGGCTAGCGGGATTCTCGAGCAGTACTTC. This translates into CASSLAASGILEQYF. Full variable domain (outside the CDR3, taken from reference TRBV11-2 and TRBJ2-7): EAGVAQSPRYKIIEKRQSVAFWCNPISGHATLYWYQQILGQGPKLLIQFQNNGVVDDSQLPKDRFSAERLKGVDSTLKIQPAKLEDSAVYLCASSLAASGILEQYFGPGTRLTVT.

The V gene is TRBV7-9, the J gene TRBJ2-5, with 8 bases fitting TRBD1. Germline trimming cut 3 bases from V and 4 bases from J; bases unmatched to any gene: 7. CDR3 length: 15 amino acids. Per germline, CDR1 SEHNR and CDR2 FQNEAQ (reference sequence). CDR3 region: CASSLAGTGGETQYF. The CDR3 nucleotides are TGTGCCAGCAGCTTGGCCGGAACAGGGGGAGAGACCCAGTACTTC.

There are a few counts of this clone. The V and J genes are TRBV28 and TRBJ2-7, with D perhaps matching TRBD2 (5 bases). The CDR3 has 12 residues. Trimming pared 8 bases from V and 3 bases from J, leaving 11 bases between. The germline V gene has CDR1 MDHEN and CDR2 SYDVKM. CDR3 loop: CASGWELYEQYF. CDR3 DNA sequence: TGTGCCAGCGGGTGGGAGCTCTACGAGCAGTACTTC.

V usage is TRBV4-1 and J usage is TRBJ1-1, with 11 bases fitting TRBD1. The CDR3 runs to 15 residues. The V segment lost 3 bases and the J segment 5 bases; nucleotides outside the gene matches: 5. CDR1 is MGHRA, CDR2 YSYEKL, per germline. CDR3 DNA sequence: TGCGCCAGCAGCCAGGGACAGGGGGGAGGTACTGAAGCTTTCTTT. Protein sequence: CASSQGQGGGTEAFF.

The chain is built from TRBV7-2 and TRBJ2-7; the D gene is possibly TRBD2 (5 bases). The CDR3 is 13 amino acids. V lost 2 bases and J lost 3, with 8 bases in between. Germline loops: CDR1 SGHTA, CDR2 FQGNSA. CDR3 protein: CASSLRDNYEQYF. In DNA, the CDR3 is TGTGCCAGCAGCTTACGGGATAACTACGAGCAGTACTTC.

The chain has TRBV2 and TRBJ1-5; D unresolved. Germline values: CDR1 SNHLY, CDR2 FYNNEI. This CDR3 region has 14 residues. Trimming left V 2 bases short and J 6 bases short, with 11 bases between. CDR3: CASSERREGQPQHF. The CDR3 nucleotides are TGTGCCAGCAGTGAACGTAGGGAGGGTCAGCCCCAGCATTTT.

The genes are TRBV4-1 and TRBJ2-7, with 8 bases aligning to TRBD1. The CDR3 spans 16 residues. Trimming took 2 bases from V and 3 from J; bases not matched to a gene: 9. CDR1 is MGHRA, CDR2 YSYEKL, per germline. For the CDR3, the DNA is TGCGCCAGCAGCCAACCGGGTCAGGGGGCTTTCTACGAGCAGTACTTC. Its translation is CASSQPGQGAFYEQYF.

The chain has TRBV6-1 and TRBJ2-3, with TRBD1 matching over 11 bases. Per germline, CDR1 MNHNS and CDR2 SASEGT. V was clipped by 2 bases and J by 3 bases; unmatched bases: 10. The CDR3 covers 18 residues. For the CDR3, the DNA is TGTGCCAGCAGTGAACTTGGGGACAGGGGGAGGAGGACAGATACGCAGTATTTT. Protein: CASSELGDRGRRTDTQYF.

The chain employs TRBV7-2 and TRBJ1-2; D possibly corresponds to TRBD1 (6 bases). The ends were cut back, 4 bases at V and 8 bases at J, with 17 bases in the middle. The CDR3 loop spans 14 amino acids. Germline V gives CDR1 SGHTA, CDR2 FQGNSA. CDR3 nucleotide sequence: TGTGCCAGCAGCTACATTACCCCCAGGGGAGGCTACACCTTC. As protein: CASSYITPRGGYTF.

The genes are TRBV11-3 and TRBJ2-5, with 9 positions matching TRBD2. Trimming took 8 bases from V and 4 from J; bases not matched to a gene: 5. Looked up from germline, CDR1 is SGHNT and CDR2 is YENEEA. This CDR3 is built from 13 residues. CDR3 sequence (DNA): TGTGCCAGCCGGGCAGCGGGAGGAGAGACCCAGTACTTC. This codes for CASRAAGGETQYF.

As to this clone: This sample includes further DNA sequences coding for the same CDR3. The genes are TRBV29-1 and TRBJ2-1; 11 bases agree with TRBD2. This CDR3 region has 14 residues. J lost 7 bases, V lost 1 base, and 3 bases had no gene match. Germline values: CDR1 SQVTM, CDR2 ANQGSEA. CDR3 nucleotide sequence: TGCAGCGTTGAAGGGCTAGCGGGAGGTAATGAGCAGTTCTTC. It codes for CSVEGLAGGNEQFF.

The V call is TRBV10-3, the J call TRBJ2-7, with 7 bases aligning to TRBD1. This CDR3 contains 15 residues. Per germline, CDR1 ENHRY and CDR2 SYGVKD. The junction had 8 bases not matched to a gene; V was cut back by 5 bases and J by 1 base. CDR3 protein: CAISRGQLTSYEQYF. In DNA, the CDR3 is TGTGCCATCAGTCGGGGACAGCTTACGTCCTACGAGCAGTACTTC.